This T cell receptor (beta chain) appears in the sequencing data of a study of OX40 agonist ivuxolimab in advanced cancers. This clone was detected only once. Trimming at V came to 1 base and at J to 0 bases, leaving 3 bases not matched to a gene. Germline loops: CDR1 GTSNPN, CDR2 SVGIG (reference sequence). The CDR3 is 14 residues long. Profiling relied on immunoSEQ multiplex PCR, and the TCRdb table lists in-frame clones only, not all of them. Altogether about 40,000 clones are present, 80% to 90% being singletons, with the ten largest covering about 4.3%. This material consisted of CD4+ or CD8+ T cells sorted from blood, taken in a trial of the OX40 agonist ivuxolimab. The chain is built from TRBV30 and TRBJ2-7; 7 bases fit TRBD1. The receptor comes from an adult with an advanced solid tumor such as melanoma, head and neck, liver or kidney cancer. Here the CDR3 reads CAWSETGPSYEQYF. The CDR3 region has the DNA TGTGCCTGGAGTGAGACAGGGCCCTCCTACGAGCAGTACTTC.